The source of this T cell receptor (beta chain) is a study of blood T cells in healthy people across ages. Turning to the study itself: There was about one barcoded beta molecule captured by template switching per two T cells.

Peripheral blood samples of approximately 10 milliliters were drawn from each donor. The authors extracted at least 5 micrograms of total RNA per sample. The use of a sample-barcoded 5' primer and a J-beta primer mix characterized a second PCR of about 7 to 12 cycles. MiXCR, run by TCRdb on the 5' RACE reads, gives a single entry per CDR3 protein. The table lists approximately 600,000 distinct CDR3 sequences, 45% to 65% of them singletons. A note on this clonotype: Compared with germline, one end of the junction differs, possibly owing to a read error.

Germline CDR1 MNHEY, CDR2 SVGAGI. The CDR3 is 12 amino acids. Sequencing used blood. This receptor was identified in a man aged 60 to 69 in good health. The rearrangement joins TRBV6-5 to TRBJ2-5; 8 bases are a match to TRBD1. CDR3 bases: TGTGCCAGCAGCGGGACAGGCGAGAGCCAGTACTTC. Translation gives CASSGTGESQYF.